What follows is one T cell receptor (beta chain) and its context. Its antigen is still unknown. This record belongs to a study of Ad26.COV2.S vaccination and SARS-CoV-2 variants. Study overall: In the study, Ad26.COV2.S was injected intramuscularly once, or twice 56 days apart. Study results and limitations: Possible underestimation of total T cell responses by the TCR breadth and depth analyses was noted.

The data were produced by immunoSEQ multiplex PCR, yet TCRdb's version contains in-frame clones alone and is incomplete. The table includes some 640,000 clones, around 92% detected once. The treatment: roughly 19 received Ad26.COV2.S at low or high dose, single or two shots; 5 received placebo; per-sample allocation not given. Sample collection was performed on day 63 after the first vaccine or placebo injection. With 4 bases clipped from V and 6 bases from J, the junction kept 5 bases outside the gene matches. Germline CDR1 reads SGDLS; CDR2 reads YYNGEE. The CDR3 sequence is 14 residues long. Specimen: peripheral blood, collected in a trial of Ad26.COV2.S vaccine versus placebo. The TCR sequence derives from a person between 18 and 59 years old who received the Ad26.COV2.S COVID-19 vaccine or a placebo. This rearrangement joins TRBV9 to TRBJ2-7, with 12 bases lining up with TRBD2. The DNA for the CDR3 is TGTGCCAGCAGCCCGATGGGACTAGCGGGCGAGCAGTACTTC. Translation gives CASSPMGLAGEQYF. The whole variable domain, filled in from reference TRBV9 and TRBJ2-7, reads DSGVTQTPKHLITATGQRVTLRCSPRSGDLSVYWYQQSLDQGLQFLIQYYNGEERAKGNILERFSAQQFPDLHSELNLSSLELGDSALYFCASSPMGLAGEQYFGPGTRLTVT.